Here is one T cell receptor beta chain with its context. Antigen specificity is unknown. V lost 5 bases, J lost 2 bases, and 20 bases lay in between. Germline V gene data show CDR1 as SGHAT and CDR2 as FQNNGV. The CDR3 extends over 17 amino acids. The data were taken from a study of T cell responses to AZD1222 COVID-19 vaccine. Regarding the study as a whole: Spike-specific TCR breadth and depth were elevated following two AZD1222 doses.

Sequenced by immunoSEQ multiplex PCR; TCRdb stores in-frame clones only, minus some. The sample has 120,000 to 150,000 clones, more than 75% seen once. The TCR comes from an adult who received the AZD1222 COVID-19 vaccine. Sequenced here: peripheral blood, sampled 28 days after the second AZD1222 dose. This sequence joins TRBV11-2 and TRBJ2-3; D is possibly TRBD1 (5 bases). CDR3 in amino acids: CASSDHNFDSYTDTQYF. Written as DNA, the CDR3 is TGTGCCAGCAGCGATCACAACTTCGACAGTTACACAGATACGCAGTATTTT.